These T cell receptor beta chains were read from a single sample in a study of low-dose radiotherapy and immunotherapy resistance in tumors. MiXCR, run by TCRdb on the reads, gives a single entry per CDR3 protein. This table has under 70,000 distinct CDR3 sequences, roughly 24% appearing once. Specimen: PBMCs, collected before treatment. The receptors were sampled from a male donor with prostate cancer. Each CDR3 is given with its conserved first and last residue. A D gene is named only where the DNA matches it firmly. The listing skips clone size in some rows; elsewhere it reads once, few, many or a size class.

abundance: many; j_gene: TRBJ1-5; v_gene: TRBV28; d_gene: -; CDR3aa: CASSLSGDTQPQHF; CDR3nt: TGTGCCAGCAGTTTATCAGGGGATACACAGCCCCAGCATTTT
abundance: few; j_gene: TRBJ1-1; v_gene: TRBV28; d_gene: -; CDR3aa: CASISPAGRMNTEAFF; CDR3nt: TGTGCCAGCATCTCCCCGGCAGGCCGCATGAACACTGAAGCTTTCTTT
abundance: many; j_gene: TRBJ2-6; v_gene: TRBV19; d_gene: -; CDR3aa: CASSIDFAGTSGSGANVLTF; CDR3nt: TGTGCCAGTAGTATAGATTTCGCCGGGACCTCCGGCTCTGGGGCCAACGTCCTGACTTTC
abundance: -; j_gene: TRBJ2-1; v_gene: TRBV6-6; d_gene: -; CDR3aa: CASSYLNGGEQFF; CDR3nt: TGTGCCAGCAGTTACTTGAACGGGGGTGAGCAGTTCTTC
abundance: -; j_gene: TRBJ2-1; v_gene: TRBV11-3; d_gene: -; CDR3aa: CASSLNPSGYEQFF; CDR3nt: TGTGCCAGCAGCTTGAACCCTAGTGGCTACGAGCAGTTCTTC
abundance: many; j_gene: TRBJ1-5; v_gene: TRBV30; d_gene: -; CDR3aa: CAWSVKGRSNQPQHF; CDR3nt: TGTGCCTGGAGTGTAAAGGGGAGAAGCAATCAGCCCCAGCATTTT
abundance: many; j_gene: TRBJ2-1; v_gene: TRBV20-1; d_gene: TRBD2; CDR3aa: CSARVGLAGVTSEQFF; CDR3nt: TGCAGTGCTAGAGTAGGTCTAGCGGGAGTTACGAGTGAGCAGTTCTTC
abundance: many; j_gene: TRBJ2-7; v_gene: TRBV10-2; d_gene: -; CDR3aa: CASSEKYEQYF; CDR3nt: TGCGCCAGCAGCGAGAAATACGAGCAGTACTTC
abundance: many; j_gene: TRBJ2-7; v_gene: TRBV6-2/TRBV6-3; d_gene: TRBD2; CDR3aa: CASSYLLRGASYEQYF; CDR3nt: TGTGCCAGCAGTTACCTCCTGCGGGGGGCCTCCTACGAGCAGTACTTC
abundance: many; j_gene: TRBJ2-3; v_gene: TRBV7-2; d_gene: TRBD2; CDR3aa: CASSFRLAGALGTDTQYF; CDR3nt: TGTGCCAGCAGCTTTCGGCTAGCGGGAGCACTGGGCACAGATACGCAGTATTTT
abundance: many; j_gene: TRBJ2-3; v_gene: TRBV6-6; d_gene: TRBD2; CDR3aa: CASSYDGTSLGTQYF; CDR3nt: TGTGCCAGCAGTTACGATGGGACTAGTCTAGGTACGCAGTATTTT
abundance: medium-sized; j_gene: TRBJ2-3; v_gene: TRBV28; d_gene: -; CDR3aa: CASTPGGSWTQYF; CDR3nt: TGTGCCAGCACCCCGGGCGGCTCCTGGACGCAGTATTTT
abundance: -; j_gene: TRBJ2-3; v_gene: TRBV6-2/TRBV6-3; d_gene: TRBD2; CDR3aa: CASSATSGSTDTQYF; CDR3nt: TGTGCCAGCAGTGCAACTAGCGGGAGCACAGATACGCAGTATTTT
abundance: -; j_gene: TRBJ2-4; v_gene: TRBV25-1; d_gene: TRBD1; CDR3aa: CASSSRGTGKNIQYF; CDR3nt: TGTGCCAGCAGCTCCAGGGGGACGGGGAAAAACATTCAGTACTTC
abundance: many; j_gene: TRBJ2-5; v_gene: TRBV7-8; d_gene: TRBD2; CDR3aa: CASSPTSVETQYF; CDR3nt: TGTGCCAGCAGCCCGACTAGCGTAGAGACCCAGTACTTC
abundance: few; j_gene: TRBJ1-3; v_gene: TRBV4-2; d_gene: -; CDR3aa: CASSQDKVSGNTIYF; CDR3nt: TGTGCCAGCAGCCAAGATAAAGTCTCTGGAAACACCATATATTTT
abundance: many; j_gene: TRBJ2-7; v_gene: TRBV15; d_gene: -; CDR3aa: CATSGSPSYEQYF; CDR3nt: TGTGCCACCAGCGGATCGCCTTCCTACGAGCAGTACTTC
abundance: -; j_gene: TRBJ1-2; v_gene: TRBV6-1; d_gene: -; CDR3aa: CASNPRPNYGYTF; CDR3nt: TGTGCCAGCAATCCAAGGCCGAACTATGGCTACACCTTC
abundance: many; j_gene: TRBJ2-5; v_gene: TRBV20-1; d_gene: TRBD2; CDR3aa: CSARKAPRAGVPETQYF; CDR3nt: TGCAGTGCTAGGAAGGCTCCCCGAGCGGGGGTCCCAGAGACCCAGTACTTC
abundance: many; j_gene: TRBJ1-5; v_gene: TRBV5-1; d_gene: TRBD1; CDR3aa: CASSSGGDRNQPQHF; CDR3nt: TGCGCCAGCAGCTCTGGGGGGGACAGGAATCAGCCCCAGCATTTT
abundance: many; j_gene: TRBJ2-7; v_gene: TRBV10-3; d_gene: -; CDR3aa: CAISGRQGTTYEQYF; CDR3nt: TGTGCCATCAGTGGAAGGCAGGGGACGACCTACGAGCAGTACTTC
abundance: -; j_gene: TRBJ2-3; v_gene: TRBV6-2/TRBV6-3; d_gene: TRBD2; CDR3aa: CASSPGLAGGDTQYF; CDR3nt: TGTGCCAGCAGCCCGGGACTAGCGGGAGGAGATACGCAGTATTTT
abundance: many; j_gene: TRBJ1-5; v_gene: TRBV28; d_gene: TRBD1; CDR3aa: CASTQDRGDQPQHF; CDR3nt: TGTGCCAGCACCCAAGACAGGGGAGATCAGCCCCAGCATTTT
abundance: many; j_gene: TRBJ2-2; v_gene: TRBV19; d_gene: -; CDR3aa: CASSPLGGVGELFF; CDR3nt: TGTGCCAGTAGCCCCCTGGGCGGGGTCGGGGAGCTGTTTTTT
abundance: many; j_gene: TRBJ1-5; v_gene: TRBV21-1; d_gene: -; CDR3aa: CASRADVQENQPQHF; CDR3nt: TGTGCCAGCCGGGCGGATGTGCAGGAGAATCAGCCCCAGCATTTT
abundance: many; j_gene: TRBJ2-7; v_gene: TRBV29-1; d_gene: -; CDR3aa: CSVDIGGVGYEQYF; CDR3nt: TGCAGCGTTGACATCGGGGGAGTAGGATACGAGCAGTACTTC
abundance: few; j_gene: TRBJ2-1; v_gene: TRBV19; d_gene: TRBD2; CDR3aa: CASRAWPSGSKNEQFF; CDR3nt: TGTGCCAGTAGGGCGTGGCCTAGCGGGAGTAAGAATGAGCAGTTCTTC
abundance: -; j_gene: TRBJ2-1; v_gene: TRBV5-1; d_gene: -; CDR3aa: CASSPRTDNEQFF; CDR3nt: TGCGCCAGCAGCCCTAGGACGGACAATGAGCAGTTCTTC
abundance: many; j_gene: TRBJ2-7; v_gene: TRBV7-8; d_gene: TRBD2; CDR3aa: CASRSHPMGLAGESSYEQYF; CDR3nt: TGTGCCAGCAGATCACATCCTATGGGACTAGCGGGGGAGAGCTCCTACGAGCAGTACTTC
abundance: many; j_gene: TRBJ1-1; v_gene: TRBV18; d_gene: -; CDR3aa: CASSLGTRAEAFF; CDR3nt: TGTGCCAGCTCACTGGGGACGCGGGCTGAAGCTTTCTTT
abundance: many; j_gene: TRBJ2-2; v_gene: TRBV10-3; d_gene: TRBD2; CDR3aa: CAISVQREGLGGELFF; CDR3nt: TGTGCCATCAGTGTTCAGCGGGAGGGCCTTGGCGGGGAGCTGTTTTTT
abundance: many; j_gene: TRBJ2-7; v_gene: TRBV30; d_gene: -; CDR3aa: CAWSELLGGSEQYF; CDR3nt: TGTGCCTGGAGTGAGTTGCTAGGGGGATCCGAGCAGTACTTC
abundance: many; j_gene: TRBJ2-1; v_gene: TRBV28; d_gene: TRBD2; CDR3aa: CASRVGLAGDEQFF; CDR3nt: TGTGCCAGCAGGGTAGGACTAGCGGGAGATGAGCAGTTCTTC
abundance: many; j_gene: TRBJ1-2; v_gene: TRBV30; d_gene: -; CDR3aa: CAWSLGQGGYTF; CDR3nt: TGTGCCTGGAGCCTCGGACAAGGAGGCTACACCTTC
abundance: many; j_gene: TRBJ2-3; v_gene: TRBV7-2; d_gene: -; CDR3aa: CASSLGLGADTQYF; CDR3nt: TGTGCCAGCAGCTTAGGTTTAGGGGCAGATACGCAGTATTTT
abundance: few; j_gene: TRBJ2-5; v_gene: TRBV19; d_gene: -; CDR3aa: CASSSGSSLRETQYF; CDR3nt: TGTGCCAGTTCCTCGGGCAGCTCACTTAGGGAGACCCAGTACTTC
abundance: many; j_gene: TRBJ1-1; v_gene: TRBV11-2; d_gene: -; CDR3aa: CASSKTVNTEAFF; CDR3nt: TGTGCCAGCAGCAAGACAGTAAACACTGAAGCTTTCTTT
abundance: many; j_gene: TRBJ1-6; v_gene: TRBV7-9; d_gene: -; CDR3aa: CASSLEGTGNSPLHF; CDR3nt: TGTGCCAGCAGCTTAGAAGGCACAGGGAATTCACCCCTCCACTTT
abundance: many; j_gene: TRBJ2-7; v_gene: TRBV3-1; d_gene: TRBD2; CDR3aa: CASGLAGRSYEQYF; CDR3nt: TGTGCCAGCGGACTAGCGGGACGCTCCTACGAGCAGTACTTC
abundance: many; j_gene: TRBJ1-2; v_gene: TRBV16; d_gene: -; CDR3aa: CASSQSIVTGYGYTF; CDR3nt: TGTGCCAGCAGCCAATCGATCGTAACAGGCTATGGCTACACCTTC
abundance: few; j_gene: TRBJ2-1; v_gene: TRBV18; d_gene: TRBD2; CDR3aa: CASSPKREGGNEQFF; CDR3nt: TGTGCCAGCTCACCGAAGCGGGAGGGGGGGAATGAGCAGTTCTTC
abundance: -; j_gene: TRBJ2-1; v_gene: TRBV29-1; d_gene: TRBD2; CDR3aa: CSAPRAGGPYNEQFF; CDR3nt: TGCAGCGCACCAAGGGCGGGAGGGCCTTACAATGAGCAGTTCTTC
abundance: -; j_gene: TRBJ1-2; v_gene: TRBV7-2; d_gene: -; CDR3aa: CASSLGVGTYGYTF; CDR3nt: TGTGCCAGCAGCTTAGGGGTAGGGACCTATGGCTACACCTTC
abundance: many; j_gene: TRBJ2-7; v_gene: TRBV5-4; d_gene: TRBD2; CDR3aa: CASSPGGLAGRSYEQYF; CDR3nt: TGTGCCAGCAGCCCCGGAGGACTAGCGGGGCGTTCCTACGAGCAGTACTTC
abundance: many; j_gene: TRBJ2-2; v_gene: TRBV9; d_gene: -; CDR3aa: CASSVGDPNTGELFF; CDR3nt: TGTGCCAGCAGCGTAGGGGACCCTAACACCGGGGAGCTGTTTTTT
abundance: many; j_gene: TRBJ2-7; v_gene: TRBV28; d_gene: -; CDR3aa: CASMRGRSARSYEQYF; CDR3nt: TGTGCCAGCATGAGGGGCAGGTCCGCCAGATCCTACGAGCAGTACTTC
abundance: many; j_gene: TRBJ1-6; v_gene: TRBV2; d_gene: TRBD1; CDR3aa: CASSDQTGLIGSPLHF; CDR3nt: TGTGCCAGCAGTGACCAGACAGGGCTGATCGGTTCACCCCTCCACTTT
abundance: few; j_gene: TRBJ2-7; v_gene: TRBV5-1; d_gene: TRBD2; CDR3aa: CASTGGGGYSYEQYF; CDR3nt: TGCGCCAGCACCGGTGGGGGAGGGTACTCCTACGAGCAGTACTTC
abundance: many; j_gene: TRBJ2-1; v_gene: TRBV3-1; d_gene: -; CDR3aa: CASSSRGEQFF; CDR3nt: TGTGCCAGCAGCTCCAGGGGTGAGCAGTTCTTC
abundance: once; j_gene: TRBJ2-1; v_gene: TRBV6-2/TRBV6-3; d_gene: TRBD1; CDR3aa: CASSYRGQANRNEQFF; CDR3nt: TGTGCCAGCAGTTACCGGGGACAGGCAAACAGGAATGAGCAGTTCTTC
abundance: many; j_gene: TRBJ2-7; v_gene: TRBV7-9; d_gene: TRBD2; CDR3aa: CASSRPSGGVVYEQYF; CDR3nt: TGTGCCAGCAGCCGACCTAGCGGGGGAGTCGTCTACGAGCAGTACTTC
abundance: -; j_gene: TRBJ1-5; v_gene: TRBV20-1; d_gene: -; CDR3aa: CSANSGVNQPQHF; CDR3nt: TGCAGTGCTAATTCGGGGGTCAATCAGCCCCAGCATTTT
abundance: many; j_gene: TRBJ2-1; v_gene: TRBV25-1; d_gene: -; CDR3aa: CASSEPGLGLNEQFF; CDR3nt: TGTGCCAGCAGTGAGCCAGGACTGGGTCTCAATGAGCAGTTCTTC